These 20 T cell receptor beta chains were sequenced from one sample in a study of cytomegalovirus exposure and HLA in healthy donors. Both 60 Vbeta primers and 13 Jbeta primers went into the PCR. Sequencing was performed with immunoSEQ multiplex PCR; in TCRdb, only in-frame clones are kept and a portion is missing. The sample totals 150,000 to 200,000 clones. The sample taken for sequencing was PBMCs. Receptors were obtained from a woman aged 18-35 years in good health and CMV-seropositive.

V is TRBV30 and J is TRBJ2-7; 12 bases line up with TRBD1. Germline V lookup: CDR1 GTSNPN, CDR2 SVGIG (reference sequence). J was trimmed by 0 bases and V by 2 bases; bases with no gene match: 11. There are 18 residues in the CDR3. For the CDR3, the DNA is TGTGCCTGGAGTACCGGGGACAGGGGGCGTCCCAGCTCCTACGAGCAGTACTTC. Translating it yields CAWSTGDRGRPSSYEQYF.

This chain joins TRBV10-3 and TRBJ2-3; 12 bases line up with TRBD2. This CDR3 has 14 residues. After removal of 6 bases from V and 7 bases from J, the junction contained 5 bases not matched to a gene. CDR1 ENHRY and CDR2 SYGVKD come from the germline V gene. Written as DNA, the CDR3 is TGTGCCATCAGCCCTCTAGCGGGAGGGAATACGCAGTATTTT. This codes for CAISPLAGGNTQYF.

The chain uses TRBV5-1 and TRBJ2-1, with 7 bases lining up with TRBD2. V trimming: 0 bases; J trimming: 4 bases; junction bases outside the gene matches: 10. Germline V gene data show CDR1 as SGHRS and CDR2 as YFSETQ. The CDR3 length is 17 residues. CDR3 coding DNA: TGCGCCAGCAGCTTGGTGGCGGGAGATTTGGTTTACAATGAGCAGTTCTTC. This codes for CASSLVAGDLVYNEQFF.

The rearrangement uses TRBV6-5 and TRBJ2-7, with D unclear. The ends were cut back, 6 bases at V and 2 bases at J, with 17 bases in the middle. CDR1 MNHEY and CDR2 SVGAGI come from the germline V gene. This CDR3 region has 15 residues. For the CDR3, the DNA is TGTGCCAGCAGACCCCCCGGGTCTCGGACCTACGAGCAGTACTTC. It codes for CASRPPGSRTYEQYF.

The CDR3 DNA is TGTGCCAGCAGCTTTCGGGGGGGCGCGGGCACCGGGGAGCTGTTTTTT. It is translated as CASSFRGGAGTGELFF. V and J are TRBV7-2 and TRBJ2-2; 8 nucleotides agree with TRBD2. Germline values: CDR1 SGHTA, CDR2 FQGNSA. V gave up 3 bases and J gave up 4 bases; unmatched junction bases: 7. The CDR3 extends over 16 amino acids.

The chain uses TRBV21-1 and TRBJ1-5; the listed D gene, TRBD1, was not tested against the DNA. TRBV21-1 is a known pseudogene. The CDR3 extends over 19 amino acids. The CDR3 reads CASSKVVAGSGYSNQPQHF. Written as DNA, the CDR3 is TGTGCCAGCAGCAAAGTGGTGGCAGGGTCAGGATATAGCAATCAGCCCCAGCATTTT.

The chain recombines TRBV19 with TRBJ1-5; TRBD1 is a possible D gene (5 bases). Trimming took off 7 bases at V and 0 bases at J, with 22 bases between the two ends. This CDR3 comprises 18 residues. Germline V gene sequence: CDR1 LNHDA, CDR2 SQIVND (reference sequence). Written as DNA, the CDR3 is TGTGCCAGTAACTCCCCCGGGGGGAGCTCGAATAGCAATCAGCCCCAGCATTTT. Translating it yields CASNSPGGSSNSNQPQHF.

The chain uses TRBV5-6 and TRBJ1-1; no clear D gene. The ends were cut back, 0 bases at V and 1 base at J, with 10 bases in the middle. CDR1 and CDR2 (germline): SGHDT, YYEEEE. The CDR3 runs to 15 residues. The CDR3 spells CASSLGFTRNTEAFF. The CDR3 nucleotides are TGTGCCAGCAGCTTGGGGTTCACAAGGAACACTGAAGCTTTCTTT.

This sequence joins TRBV5-4 and TRBJ1-6; 10 bases map to TRBD1. The length of the CDR3 is 16 residues. Germline trimming cut 7 bases from V and 6 bases from J; bases unmatched to any gene: 10. Germline V gene lookup returns CDR1 SGHNT and CDR2 YYREEE (reference sequence). CDR3 DNA sequence: TGTGCCAGCGCCAAAGAAGGGACAGGGGTTAATTCACCCCTCCACTTT. Protein product: CASAKEGTGVNSPLHF.

This chain joins TRBV10-3 and TRBJ2-1; 15 bases map to TRBD2. The germline CDR1 and CDR2 sequences are ENHRY and SYGVKD. V lost 4 bases, J lost 7 bases, and 8 bases stayed unmatched. The CDR3 sequence is 17 residues long. Written as DNA, the CDR3 is TGTGCCATCAGTGGTGGACTAGCGGGAGGGAATGGTAATGAGCAGTTCTTC. It translates to CAISGGLAGGNGNEQFF.

CDR3 in amino acids: CASSSGLAGYSDTQYF. The CDR3 region has the DNA TGCGCCAGCAGCTCGGGACTAGCGGGATATTCAGATACGCAGTATTTT. This chain links TRBV5-1 with TRBJ2-3; 13 bases map to TRBD2. Per germline, CDR1 SGHRS and CDR2 YFSETQ. This CDR3 has 16 amino acids. After removal of 3 bases from V and 4 bases from J, the junction contained 5 bases not matched to a gene.

The chain recombines TRBV7-7 with TRBJ2-7; possibly TRBD1 for D (5 bases). Germline V gene data show CDR1 as SSHAT and CDR2 as FNYEAQ (reference sequence). CDR3 length: 14 residues. The germline V and J ends were trimmed by 6 bases and 4 bases, with 16 bases remaining between them. CDR3 sequence (DNA): TGTGCCAGCAGTCCCGGATCTGGGGCTTACGAGCAGTACTTC. This codes for CASSPGSGAYEQYF.

The genes are TRBV7-2 and TRBJ2-5; TRBD2 matches at 8 bases. The CDR3 consists of 12 residues. Germline-derived CDR1 and CDR2 are SGHTA and FQGNSA. V trimming: 5 bases; J trimming: 4 bases; junction bases outside the gene matches: 0. This chain's CDR3 is CASSAGGETQYF. The CDR3 nucleotides read TGTGCCAGCAGCGCGGGAGGAGAGACCCAGTACTTC.

This chain uses TRBV19 with TRBJ2-7; TRBD1 matches 9 bases. The CDR3 sequence is 14 residues long. V dropped 10 bases and J dropped 2; count of bases not matched to a gene: 9. The germline gives CDR1 LNHDA, CDR2 SQIVND (reference sequence). In nucleotides, the CDR3 is TGTGCCAACCAGGGACAGGGTTTGACCTACGAGCAGTACTTC. It translates to CANQGQGLTYEQYF.

The chain links TRBV21-1 to TRBJ1-3; the D call of TRBD1 is as the table states it, not checked on the DNA. TRBV21-1 is shown as a pseudogene. The CDR3 contains 13 residues. The CDR3 is CARLDRAGNTIYF. CDR3 coding DNA: TGTGCCAGGCTGGACAGGGCTGGAAACACCATATATTTT.

The CDR3: CASSFRGAYNSPLHF. In DNA, the CDR3 is TGCGCCAGCAGCTTCCGCGGCGCCTATAATTCACCCCTCCACTTT. V gene TRBV5-1 combines with J gene TRBJ1-6; no firm D call. Germline CDR1 and CDR2: SGHRS and YFSETQ. The CDR3 length is 15 residues. V gave up 2 bases and J gave up 2 bases, with 8 bases separating them. The full variable domain, completed using reference TRBV5-1 and TRBJ1-6, is KAGVTQTPRYLIKTRGQQVTLSCSPISGHRSVSWYQQTPGQGLQFLFEYFSETQRNKGNFPGRFSGRQFSNSRSEMNVSTLELGDSALYLCASSFRGAYNSPLHFGNGTRLTVT.

This sequence joins TRBV4-3 and TRBJ1-4; 9 bases are a match to TRBD1. The trim removed 4 bases at V and 8 bases at J, leaving 11 bases unmatched. This CDR3 spans 16 amino acids. Germline lookup yields CDR1 LGHNA and CDR2 YSLEER. The CDR3 nucleotides read TGCGCCAGCAGCCCCCGGGGGGACAGGGTTTGGGAAAAACTGTTTTTT. Its protein is CASSPRGDRVWEKLFF.

The J gene is TRBJ1-5, the V gene TRBV2, with D tentatively TRBD1 (6 bases). The CDR3 length is 16 residues. The V gene lost 6 bases and the J gene lost 0 bases, with 15 bases spanning the gap. The germline V gene has CDR1 SNHLY and CDR2 FYNNEI. The CDR3, as DNA: TGTGCCAGCAGGGAAACAGGGATTTATAGCAATCAGCCCCAGCATTTT. Its protein is CASRETGIYSNQPQHF.

On this clone itself: The germline gene is not matched at one end of the junction; a read error may be the cause. This chain links TRBV19 with TRBJ2-5; 7 bases fit TRBD1. Germline V gene sequence: CDR1 LNHDA, CDR2 SQIVND (reference sequence). This CDR3 is 15 amino acids long. CDR3 amino acids: CASSLDRAQQETQYF. As DNA, the CDR3 is TGTGCCAGTAGTTTAGACAGGGCGCAACAAGAGACCCAGTACTTC.

A note on this clone: Other DNA sequences in this sample translate to the same CDR3. The chain links TRBV15 to TRBJ2-3; 9 nucleotides align to TRBD2. Germline lookup yields CDR1 LNHNV and CDR2 YYDKDF (reference sequence). The CDR3 consists of 15 residues. V lost 1 base, J lost 1 base, and 0 bases stayed unmatched. CDR3 in amino acids: CATSRGLAGTDTQYF. CDR3 nucleotide sequence: TGTGCCACCAGCAGAGGACTAGCGGGCACAGATACGCAGTATTTT.